Below are 21 T cell receptor beta chains sequenced from a single sample in a study of cytomegalovirus exposure and HLA in healthy donors. The table came from immunoSEQ multiplex PCR; TCRdb's copy has only in-frame clones and leaves some out. The top ten hold 1.7% of the sample, which has 100,000 to 150,000 clones, 90% to 96% seen once. Source material: PBMCs. These receptors all come from a man aged 18 to 29 in good health and CMV-seronegative.

This sequence joins TRBV27 and TRBJ2-5; tentatively, D is TRBD2 (5 bases). V lost 5 bases, J lost 9 bases, and 10 bases lay in between. The CDR3 runs 11 residues. Germline V CDR1 and CDR2: MNHEY, SMNVEV (reference sequence). The CDR3 coding sequence is TGTGCCAGCAGTACCGAGGGTGCCCAGTACTTC. This translates into CASSTEGAQYF.

The chain has TRBV15 and TRBJ1-3; D not certain. V lost 0 bases, J lost 0 bases, and 30 bases lay in between. CDR3 length: 23 residues. Germline V gene data show CDR1 as LNHNV and CDR2 as YYDKDF (reference sequence). CDR3 DNA sequence: TGTGCCACCAGCAGAGATTGTCATGGATGCAGCGCCATAGCCGATCACTCTGGAAACACCATATATTTT. Encoded protein: CATSRDCHGCSAIADHSGNTIYF.

This chain joins TRBV28 and TRBJ1-4; TRBD1 matches 9 bases. Germline V gene sequence: CDR1 MDHEN, CDR2 SYDVKM. The CDR3 length is 19 residues. Germline trimming cut 4 bases from V and 1 base from J; bases unmatched to any gene: 13. As DNA, the CDR3 is TGTGCCAGCAGTTCCACAGGGGGCGGATTCTATGTAACTAATGAAAAACTGTTTTTT. Protein: CASSSTGGGFYVTNEKLFF.

This clone was recorded only once. The CDR3 is CASSQRQPSGNTIYF. As DNA, the CDR3 is TGTGCCAGCAGCCAACGACAGCCATCTGGAAACACCATATATTTT. V usage is TRBV11-3 and J usage is TRBJ1-3; TRBD1 is a possible D gene (5 bases). The CDR3 has 15 residues. Germline assignment: CDR1 SGHNT and CDR2 YENEEA. Deletions cut 5 bases from V and 1 base from J, with 12 bases between.

The chain couples TRBV7-2 to TRBJ2-4; TRBD2 is a possible D gene (6 bases). This CDR3 is built from 14 residues. V was clipped by 1 base and J by 3 bases, with 7 bases between them. CDR1 is SGHTA and CDR2 is FQGNSA in the germline V gene. Written as DNA, the CDR3 is TGTGCCAGCAGCTTAGGGGGACTCAAAAACATTCAGTACTTC. Encoded protein: CASSLGGLKNIQYF.

A single count supports this clone. The genes are TRBV2 and TRBJ1-1; tentative D call: TRBD1 (6 bases). Germline V gives CDR1 SNHLY, CDR2 FYNNEI. CDR3 size: 13 residues. V lost 6 bases, J lost 7 bases, and 15 bases lay in between. The CDR3 is CASSRTGTLEAFF. DNA of the CDR3: TGTGCCAGCAGCAGAACAGGGACCCTTGAAGCTTTCTTT. The variable domain in full, completed from reference TRBV2 and TRBJ1-1, reads EPEVTQTPSHQVTQMGQEVILRCVPISNHLYFYWYRQILGQKVEFLVSFYNNEISEKSEIFDDQFSVERPDGSNFTLKIRSTKLEDSAMYFCASSRTGTLEAFFGQGTRLTVV.

The CDR3 loop reads CASSPGGPGRSYEQYF. The CDR3 bases are TGTGCCAGCAGCCCCGGGGGGCCGGGCCGCTCCTACGAGCAGTACTTC. The genes are TRBV4-2 and TRBJ2-7, with a weak D call TRBD2 (7 bases). The CDR3 is 16 residues long. V lost 4 bases, J lost 0 bases, and 16 bases lay in between. Germline V gives CDR1 LGHNA, CDR2 YNFKEQ.

The genes are TRBV7-9 and TRBJ2-7, with TRBD1 identical over 11 bases. V lost 5 bases to trimming and J lost 4 bases; unmatched junction nucleotides: 10. Germline V gene data show CDR1 as SEHNR and CDR2 as FQNEAQ (reference sequence). This CDR3 spans 16 amino acids. The chain's CDR3 is CASSPPPGTGGYEQYF. The CDR3 DNA reads as TGTGCCAGCAGCCCCCCTCCCGGGACAGGGGGATACGAGCAGTACTTC.

This rearrangement joins TRBV30 to TRBJ2-1, with 7 bases lining up with TRBD2. Germline CDR1 is GTSNPN and CDR2 is SVGIG (reference sequence). The CDR3 has 15 residues. V gave up 2 bases and J gave up 6 bases; unmatched junction bases: 10. CDR3 coding DNA: TGTGCCTGGAGTCCACGACTAGCAGTTTCCAATGAGCAGTTCTTC. Translation gives CAWSPRLAVSNEQFF.

The rearrangement links TRBV19 to TRBJ1-1; D is undetermined. Deletions cut 7 bases from V and 7 bases from J, with 13 bases between. In germline, CDR1 is LNHDA, CDR2 SQIVND (reference sequence). The CDR3 covers 12 residues. In nucleotides, the CDR3 is TGTGCCAGTACCAATGCTGAGGGTGAAGCTTTCTTT. This translates into CASTNAEGEAFF.

This chain uses TRBV7-9 with TRBJ1-1, with D possibly matching TRBD1 (6 bases). This CDR3 has 15 amino acids. The germline gives CDR1 SEHNR, CDR2 FQNEAQ (reference sequence). The V gene lost 4 bases and the J gene lost 0 bases, with 12 bases spanning the gap. CDR3 protein: CASSSQGSMNTEAFF. Written as DNA, the CDR3 is TGTGCCAGCAGCTCACAGGGTTCGATGAACACTGAAGCTTTCTTT.

The genes are TRBV7-2 and TRBJ1-1, with D hard to call. There are 15 residues in the CDR3. V gave up 5 bases and J gave up 3 bases, with 16 bases separating them. The germline CDR1 and CDR2 sequences are SGHTA and FQGNSA. DNA for the CDR3: TGTGCCAGCAGCCCGTTCGATGTGGCAGACACTGAAGCTTTCTTT. Protein product: CASSPFDVADTEAFF.

This rearrangement joins TRBV28 to TRBJ1-2, with no clear D. The CDR3 has 12 residues. CDR1 and CDR2 from the germline V gene are MDHEN and SYDVKM. Trimming took 2 bases from V and 8 from J, leaving 9 bases between them. CDR3 loop: CASSLGPLGYTF. Written as DNA, the CDR3 is TGTGCCAGCAGTTTAGGGCCATTGGGCTACACCTTC.

The chain couples TRBV30 to TRBJ2-3, with 9 bases fitting TRBD2. After removal of 5 bases from V and 4 bases from J, the junction contained 4 bases not matched to a gene. The V gene's germline CDR1 is GTSNPN and CDR2 SVGIG (reference sequence). This CDR3 is 13 amino acids long. In DNA form, the CDR3 reads TGTGCCTGGTCTAGCGGGAAGGCAGATACGCAGTATTTT. This encodes CAWSSGKADTQYF.

V and J are TRBV7-7 and TRBJ2-1; no reliable D call. The CDR3 is made up of 13 amino acids. Germline V lookup: CDR1 SSHAT, CDR2 FNYEAQ (reference sequence). Trimming cost V 0 bases and J 4 bases, with 4 bases left between them. The CDR3 DNA reads TGTGCCAGCAGCTTAGCTGAGTACAATGAGCAGTTCTTC. Protein sequence: CASSLAEYNEQFF.

The chain joins TRBV9 to TRBJ1-4; a possible D gene is TRBD1 (6 bases). The CDR3 is 15 residues long. Germline CDR1 is SGDLS and CDR2 is YYNGEE. V lost 4 bases to trimming and J lost 7 bases, with 17 bases between them. The CDR3 sequence: CASSLYGGAGEKLFF. The CDR3 DNA reads as TGTGCCAGCAGCCTCTATGGGGGCGCAGGTGAAAAACTGTTTTTT.

The CDR3 is CASSFAKSSGRMIDTGELFF. In DNA form, the CDR3 reads TGTGCCAGCAGCTTTGCGAAGTCTAGCGGGAGGATGATCGACACCGGGGAGCTGTTTTTT. This chain uses TRBV12-1 with TRBJ2-2; the tabulated D call, TRBD2, remains unverified against the DNA. TRBV12-1 is a pseudogene. The CDR3 contains 20 residues.

The chain has TRBV9 and TRBJ2-3, with D possibly being TRBD2 (6 bases). CDR3 length: 16 amino acids. Looked up from germline, CDR1 is SGDLS and CDR2 is YYNGEE. V shed 0 bases and J shed 4 bases, with 15 bases lying between them. The CDR3 here is CASSVGLEGTADTQYF. CDR3 bases: TGTGCCAGCAGCGTAGGACTAGAGGGGACCGCAGATACGCAGTATTTT.

The chain couples TRBV9 to TRBJ2-1; TRBD2 might be the D (6 bases). The CDR3 length is 15 residues. Germline loops: CDR1 SGDLS, CDR2 YYNGEE. Trimming cost V 4 bases and J 5 bases, with 16 bases left between them. Here the CDR3 reads CASSPSGLMDNEQFF. The CDR3 DNA follows: TGTGCCAGCAGCCCAAGCGGGCTGATGGACAATGAGCAGTTCTTC.

The chain links TRBV28 to TRBJ1-5, with D unresolved. The CDR3 totals 17 residues. CDR1 MDHEN and CDR2 SYDVKM come from the germline V gene. Trimming removed 2 bases at V and 2 bases at J, with 16 bases between. The CDR3 protein is CASSLGPRAGGNQPQHF. The CDR3 DNA is TGTGCCAGCAGTTTAGGCCCTCGAGCAGGCGGCAATCAGCCCCAGCATTTT.

J is TRBJ2-7 and V is TRBV11-3; TRBD1 is a possible D gene (5 bases). This CDR3 is built from 13 residues. Germline V gene sequence: CDR1 SGHNT, CDR2 YENEEA. Trimming cost V 5 bases and J 4 bases, with 12 bases left between them. The CDR3: CASSGDSKYEQYF. DNA for the CDR3: TGTGCCAGCAGCGGTGACAGTAAATACGAGCAGTACTTC. Supplemented by reference TRBV11-3 and TRBJ2-7, the full variable domain reads EAGVVQSPRYKIIEKKQPVAFWCNPISGHNTLYWYLQNLGQGPELLIRYENEEAVDDSQLPKDRFSAERLKGVDSTLKIQPAELGDSAVYLCASSGDSKYEQYFGPGTRLTVT.